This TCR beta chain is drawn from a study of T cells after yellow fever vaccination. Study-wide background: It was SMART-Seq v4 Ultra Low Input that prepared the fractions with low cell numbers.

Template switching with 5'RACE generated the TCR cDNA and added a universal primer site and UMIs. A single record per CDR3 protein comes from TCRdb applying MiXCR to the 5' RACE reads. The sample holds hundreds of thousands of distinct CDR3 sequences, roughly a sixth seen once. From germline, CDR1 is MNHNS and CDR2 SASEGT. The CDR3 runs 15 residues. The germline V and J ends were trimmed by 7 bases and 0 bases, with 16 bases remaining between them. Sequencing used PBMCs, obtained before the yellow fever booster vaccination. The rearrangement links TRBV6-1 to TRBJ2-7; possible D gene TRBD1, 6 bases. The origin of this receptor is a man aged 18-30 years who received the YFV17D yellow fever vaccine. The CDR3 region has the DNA TGTGCCAGCACCAAGGGGGAAGGGGCCTCCTACGAGCAGTACTTC. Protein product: CASTKGEGASYEQYF.